The 10 T cell receptor beta chains reported below all come from one sample, sequenced in a study of chemoradiotherapy in HPV16-positive cancers. This table comes from immunoSEQ multiplex PCR, and its TCRdb copy is limited to in-frame clones, with some not included. The table includes roughly 1,600 clones, around 74% detected once. The material was tumor tissue, obtained from a patient who underwent chemoradiotherapy. All receptors come from a human donor with HPV-associated anogenital cancer.

This clone was detected a few times. The CDR3 reads CASSAMGQPQHF. The DNA of the CDR3 is TGTGCCAGCAGTGCCATGGGTCAGCCCCAGCATTTT. This sequence joins TRBV6-1 and TRBJ1-5, with D unresolved. The CDR3 runs to 12 residues. Per germline, CDR1 MNHNS and CDR2 SASEGT. Trimming shortened V by 4 bases and J by 6 bases, and 7 bases separated the two germline ends.

V and J are TRBV30 and TRBJ1-1; D possibly corresponds to TRBD1 (6 bases). Germline assignment: CDR1 GTSNPN and CDR2 SVGIG (reference sequence). The V end lost 4 bases, the J end lost 3 bases, and 9 bases lay between the germline ends. The CDR3 consists of 12 residues. For the CDR3, the DNA is TGTGCCTGGACGAGGGGGGACACTGAAGCTTTCTTT. Encoded protein: CAWTRGDTEAFF.

The rearrangement joins TRBV27 to TRBJ2-1; no definite D call. V lost 5 bases and J 0 bases, leaving 8 bases between the germline ends. The CDR3 is 14 amino acids. Per the germline V gene, CDR1 is MNHEY and CDR2 is SMNVEV (reference sequence). The chain's CDR3 is CASSKGGSYNEQFF. The CDR3 nucleotides read TGTGCCAGCAGTAAGGGCGGCTCCTACAATGAGCAGTTCTTC.

The chain is built from TRBV13 and TRBJ2-1; D is tentatively TRBD1 or TRBD2 (5 bases each). Germline CDR1 reads PRHDT; CDR2 reads FYEKMQ (reference sequence). V lost 5 bases to trimming and J lost 3 bases, with 11 bases between them. The length of the CDR3 is 14 residues. The CDR3 DNA sequence: TGTGCCAGCAGCCCTGGGGCGGGCTACAATGAGCAGTTCTTC. Its protein product is CASSPGAGYNEQFF.

The chain recombines TRBV11-3 with TRBJ1-2; 8 positions agree with TRBD1. The CDR3 is made up of 14 amino acids. From germline, CDR1 is SGHNT and CDR2 YENEEA. The junction had 10 bases not matched to a gene; V was cut back by 5 bases and J by 8 bases. The CDR3 nucleotides are TGTGCCAGCAGCATATCCAGGGGGCCTGAAGGCTACACCTTC. Encoded protein: CASSISRGPEGYTF.

The chain recombines TRBV5-4 with TRBJ1-2, with D uncertain. Trimming stripped 4 bases from V and 4 bases from J, with 17 bases between. The CDR3 has 15 residues. Germline loops: CDR1 SGHNT, CDR2 YYREEE (reference sequence). The CDR3 sequence: CASSRRIEGSYGYTF. The CDR3 nucleotides are TGTGCCAGCAGCCGCCGCATAGAGGGCAGCTATGGCTACACCTTC.

The V and J genes are TRBV7-9 and TRBJ2-3; 11 bases line up with TRBD1. The CDR3 has 15 amino acids. V lost 5 bases to trimming and J lost 5 bases; unmatched junction nucleotides: 6. In germline, CDR1 is SEHNR, CDR2 FQNEAQ (reference sequence). The CDR3 sequence: CASSLGTGGVDTQYF. The DNA of the CDR3 is TGTGCCAGCAGCCTCGGGACAGGGGGAGTAGATACGCAGTATTTT.

This rearrangement joins TRBV21-1 to TRBJ1-5. TRBV21-1 counts as a pseudogene. The CDR3 length is 13 residues. DNA of the CDR3: TGTGCCAGCACCAAAAGGGTAAATCAGCCCCAGCATTTT. Amino acids: CASTKRVNQPQHF.

This rearrangement joins TRBV30 to TRBJ2-1; D ambiguous. There are 13 residues in the CDR3. V shed 3 bases and J shed 7 bases, with 13 bases lying between them. Germline V gene data show CDR1 as GTSNPN and CDR2 as SVGIG (reference sequence). The CDR3 coding sequence is TGTGCCTGGAGCCTGTTAAGGGCGAATGAGCAGTTCTTC. This translates into CAWSLLRANEQFF. The variable domain in full, completed from reference TRBV30 and TRBJ2-1, reads SQTIHQWPATLVQPVGSPLSLECTVEGTSNPNLYWYRQAAGRGLQLLFYSVGIGQISSEVPQNLSASRPQDRQFILSSKKLLLSDSGFYLCAWSLLRANEQFFGPGTRLTVL.

The rearrangement uses TRBV6-1 and TRBJ2-1; TRBD1 aligns across 8 bases. This CDR3 region has 15 residues. Trimming at V came to 8 bases and at J to 8 bases, leaving 14 bases not matched to a gene. The V gene's germline CDR1 is MNHNS and CDR2 SASEGT. The CDR3 nucleotides are TGTGCCAGCCTGTTGTCCACAGGGGGTCGTTATGAGCAGTTCTTC. Translation gives CASLLSTGGRYEQFF.